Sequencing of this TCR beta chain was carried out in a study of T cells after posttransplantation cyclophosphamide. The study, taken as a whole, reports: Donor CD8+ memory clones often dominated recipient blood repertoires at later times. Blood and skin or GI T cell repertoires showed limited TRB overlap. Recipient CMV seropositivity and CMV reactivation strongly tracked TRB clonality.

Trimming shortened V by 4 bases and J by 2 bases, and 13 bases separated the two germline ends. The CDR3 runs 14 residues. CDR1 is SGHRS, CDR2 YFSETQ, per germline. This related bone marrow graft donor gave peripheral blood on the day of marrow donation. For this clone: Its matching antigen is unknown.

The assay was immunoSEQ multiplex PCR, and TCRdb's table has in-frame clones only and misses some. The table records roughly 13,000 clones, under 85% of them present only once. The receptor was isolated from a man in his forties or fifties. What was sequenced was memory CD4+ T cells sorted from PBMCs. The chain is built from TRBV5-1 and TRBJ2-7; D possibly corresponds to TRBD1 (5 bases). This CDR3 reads CASSPVQGTYEQYF. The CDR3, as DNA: TGCGCCAGCAGCCCGGTGCAGGGAACCTACGAGCAGTACTTC.